Given below is one TCR beta chain in context. The data were taken from a study of graft-versus-host responses after intestinal transplantation. Study as a whole: Multivisceral, liver-intestinal, or isolated intestinal grafts went to recipients. Tacrolimus and steroids were given for around 3 years to all recipients after anti-thymocyte globulin induction.

Trimming removed 3 bases at V and 1 base at J, with 11 bases between. This CDR3 has 15 amino acids. Germline lookup yields CDR1 MDHEN and CDR2 SYDVKM. Lymphocytes (intraepithelial and lamina propria) were released by processing the graft tissue. Libraries were prepared by immunoSEQ multiplex PCR; TCRdb keeps only in-frame clonotypes and omits some of them. The sample consists of about 37,000 clones, 87% of them appearing once. The V and J genes are TRBV28 and TRBJ2-3, with no clear D. This TCR derives from a human patient who received an intestinal transplant, so some T cells may come from the graft donor. This specimen consisted of ileum tissue, obtained approximately 200 days after intestinal transplant. For the CDR3, the DNA is TGTGCCAGCAGTTTTGATGTGGCTGGCACAGATACGCAGTATTTT. Its protein is CASSFDVAGTDTQYF.